This T cell receptor (beta chain) was found in a study of OX40 agonist ivuxolimab in advanced cancers. For the study at large: Three dose-escalation patients had partial responses: one with hepatocellular carcinoma and two with cutaneous melanoma.

Turning to this clone: No antigen is known for it.

Study-level findings and limits: Also showing low normalized T-cell clonal expansion were some of the nonresponders. By week 6 at 0.1 to 3.0 mg/kg, blood CD4+ and CD8+ T cells had expanded clonally.

Only in-frame clones appear in the TCRdb table, and some are missing; sequencing was by immunoSEQ multiplex PCR. Seen here are some 150,000 clones, about 93% observed once, and the top ten hold approximately 1%. Sampled blood was obtained at baseline, cycle 4 day 1, and cycle 7 day 1. This CDR3 region has 14 residues. Per the germline V gene, CDR1 is MDHEN and CDR2 is SYDVKM. Trimming cost V 3 bases and J 9 bases, with 12 bases left between them. This chain uses TRBV28 with TRBJ1-6, with D uncertain. Sequencing was performed on CD4+ or CD8+ T cells sorted from blood, taken in a trial of the OX40 agonist ivuxolimab. This sequence was found in an adult with an advanced solid tumor such as melanoma, head and neck, liver or kidney cancer. Here the CDR3 reads CASSFTGSSSPLHF. CDR3 nucleotides: TGTGCCAGCAGTTTTACTGGCAGTTCTTCACCCCTCCACTTT.